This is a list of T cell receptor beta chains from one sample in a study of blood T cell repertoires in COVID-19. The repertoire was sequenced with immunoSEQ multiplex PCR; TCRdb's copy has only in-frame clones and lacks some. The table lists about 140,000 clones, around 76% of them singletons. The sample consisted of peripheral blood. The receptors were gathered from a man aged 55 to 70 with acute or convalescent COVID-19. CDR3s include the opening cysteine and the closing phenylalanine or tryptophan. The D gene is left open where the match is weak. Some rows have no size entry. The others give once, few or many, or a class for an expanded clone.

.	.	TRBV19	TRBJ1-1	CAISRGRENTEAFF	TGTGCCATCTCGCGGGGCAGGGAGAACACTGAAGCTTTCTTT
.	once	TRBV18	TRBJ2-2	CASSPQGIANTGELFF	TGTGCCAGCTCACCTCAGGGAATCGCGAACACCGGGGAGCTGTTTTTT
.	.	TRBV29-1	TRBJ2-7	CSTRLRPDSEQYF	TGCAGCACCCGCTTGCGACCCGACTCCGAGCAGTACTTC
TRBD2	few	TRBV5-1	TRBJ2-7	CAKRGGRSPYEQYF	TGCGCCAAGAGGGGCGGGAGGTCGCCCTACGAGCAGTACTTC
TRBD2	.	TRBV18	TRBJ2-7	CASSPGVEREGYEQYF	TGTGCCAGCTCACCCGGGGTCGAGCGGGAAGGCTACGAGCAGTACTTC
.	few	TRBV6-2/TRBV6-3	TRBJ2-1	CASSPTLTGNEQFF	TGTGCCAGCAGTCCCACCCTCACAGGCAATGAGCAGTTCTTC
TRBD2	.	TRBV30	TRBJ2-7	CAWGTSGSGGEQYF	TGTGCCTGGGGGACTAGCGGGAGTGGGGGCGAGCAGTACTTC
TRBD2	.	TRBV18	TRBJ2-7	CASSPQREVYEQYF	TGTGCCAGCTCACCACAACGGGAGGTTTACGAGCAGTACTTC
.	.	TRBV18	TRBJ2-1	CASSPALLDNEQFF	TGTGCCAGCTCACCAGCTCTCCTAGACAATGAGCAGTTCTTC
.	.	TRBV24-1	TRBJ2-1	CATQSNEGTHNEQFF	TGTGCCACCCAGTCGAATGAGGGTACTCACAATGAGCAGTTCTTC
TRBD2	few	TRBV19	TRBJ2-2	CASSIGRAVGELFF	TGTGCCAGTAGTATTGGGAGGGCGGTCGGGGAGCTGTTTTTT
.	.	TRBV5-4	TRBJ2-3	CASGRWGTDTQYF	TGTGCCAGCGGGAGGTGGGGCACAGATACGCAGTATTTT
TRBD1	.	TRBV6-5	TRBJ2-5	CASSRTRGFGETQYF	TGTGCCAGCAGCCGTACCAGGGGGTTCGGAGAGACCCAGTACTTC
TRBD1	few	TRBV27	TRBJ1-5	CASRMLQGSNQPQHF	TGTGCCAGCAGAATGTTACAGGGGAGCAATCAGCCCCAGCATTTT
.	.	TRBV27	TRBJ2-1	CASSLAGVAAYNEQFF	TGTGCCAGCAGTTTGGCAGGAGTAGCGGCCTACAATGAGCAGTTCTTC
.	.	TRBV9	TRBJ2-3	CASTTGSSSTDTQYF	TGTGCCAGCACCACAGGGAGCTCAAGCACAGATACGCAGTATTTT
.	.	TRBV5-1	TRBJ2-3	CASSLEGRVSDTQYF	TGCGCCAGCAGCTTGGAGGGCAGGGTTTCTGATACGCAGTATTTT
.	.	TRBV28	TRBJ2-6	CASTLGAGGANVLTF	TGTGCCAGCACCTTGGGGGCGGGCGGGGCCAACGTCCTGACTTTC
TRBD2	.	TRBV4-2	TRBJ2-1	CASSPGTSGRADEQFF	TGTGCCAGCAGCCCAGGGACTAGCGGGAGGGCCGATGAGCAGTTCTTC
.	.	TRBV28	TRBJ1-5	CASSRGSNQPQHF	TGTGCCAGCTCGCGGGGGAGCAATCAGCCCCAGCATTTT
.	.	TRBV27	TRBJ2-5	CASSSPGLKETQYF	TGTGCCAGCAGTTCTCCGGGACTGAAAGAGACCCAGTACTTC
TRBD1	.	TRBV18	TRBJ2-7	CASSVGQASYEQYF	TGTGCCAGCTCAGTTGGACAGGCCTCCTACGAGCAGTACTTC
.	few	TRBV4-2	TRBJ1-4	CASSPGGEKLFF	TGTGCCAGCAGCCCCGGAGGGGAAAAACTGTTTTTT
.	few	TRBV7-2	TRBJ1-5	CASSLGRGDQPQHF	TGTGCCAGCAGCTTAGGAAGGGGCGATCAGCCCCAGCATTTT
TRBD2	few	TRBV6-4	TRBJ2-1	CASSELAGAYNEQFF	TGTGCCAGCAGTGAGCTAGCGGGAGCCTACAATGAGCAGTTCTTC
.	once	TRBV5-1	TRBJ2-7	CASSQPGQEQYF	TGCGCCAGCAGCCAACCGGGTCAGGAGCAGTACTTC
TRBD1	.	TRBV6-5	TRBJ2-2	CASSPDRGYTGELFF	TGTGCCAGCAGCCCAGACAGGGGATACACCGGGGAGCTGTTTTTT
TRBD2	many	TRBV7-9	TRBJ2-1	CASSSLRQREAVRLDEQFF	TGTGCCAGCAGCTCCTTGAGGCAGCGGGAGGCCGTCCGGTTGGATGAGCAGTTCTTC
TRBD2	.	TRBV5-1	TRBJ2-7	CASSLAASGYPYEQYF	TGCGCCAGCAGCTTGGCCGCTAGCGGTTACCCCTACGAGCAGTACTTC
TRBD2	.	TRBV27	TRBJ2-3	CASRPSGSTDTQYF	TGTGCCAGCAGACCTAGCGGAAGCACAGATACGCAGTATTTT
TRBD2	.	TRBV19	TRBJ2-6	CASSPGGGSGANVLTF	TGTGCCAGTAGCCCTGGGGGGGGCTCTGGGGCCAACGTCCTGACTTTC
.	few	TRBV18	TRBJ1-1	CASSAGMNTEAFF	TGTGCCAGCTCAGCAGGGATGAACACTGAAGCTTTCTTT
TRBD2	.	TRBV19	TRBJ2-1	CASSIRRASGRLGYNEQFF	TGTGCCAGTAGTATCCGAAGGGCTAGCGGGAGATTAGGGTACAATGAGCAGTTCTTC
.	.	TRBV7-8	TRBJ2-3	CASSLARLATGDTQYF	TGTGCCAGCAGCTTAGCCCGGTTAGCCACAGGAGATACGCAGTATTTT
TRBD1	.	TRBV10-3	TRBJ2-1	CAINPGQGDNEQFF	TGTGCCATCAATCCGGGACAGGGAGACAATGAGCAGTTCTTC
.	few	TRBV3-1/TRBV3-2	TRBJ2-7	CASSQYPGIDEQYF	TGTGCCAGCAGCCAATATCCGGGTATCGACGAGCAGTACTTC
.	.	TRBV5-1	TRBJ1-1	CASSWGGMNTEAFF	TGCGCCAGCAGCTGGGGAGGGATGAACACTGAAGCTTTCTTT
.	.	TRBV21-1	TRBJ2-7	CASTRAGRAYEQYF	TGTGCCAGCACCAGGGCAGGGAGGGCCTACGAGCAGTACTTC
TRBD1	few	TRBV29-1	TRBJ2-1	CSVESKGQGYNEQFF	TGCAGCGTTGAATCCAAGGGACAGGGTTACAATGAGCAGTTCTTC
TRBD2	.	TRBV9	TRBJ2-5	CASSVESGTSGAQETQYF	TGTGCCAGCAGCGTGGAATCCGGGACTAGCGGGGCCCAAGAGACCCAGTACTTC
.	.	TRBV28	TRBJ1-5	CASRMRFQPQHF	TGTGCCAGCAGGATGAGGTTTCAGCCCCAGCATTTT
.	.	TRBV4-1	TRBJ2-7	CASSQPGTVLSYEQYF	TGCGCCAGCAGTCAGCCGGGGACTGTTCTTTCCTACGAGCAGTACTTC
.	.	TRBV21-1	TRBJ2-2	CASSNGGNTGELFF	TGTGCCAGCAGCAATGGCGGAAACACCGGGGAGCTGTTTTTT
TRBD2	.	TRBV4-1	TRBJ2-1	CASSHLAGAYNEQFF	TGCGCCAGCAGCCACCTAGCGGGAGCCTACAATGAGCAGTTCTTC
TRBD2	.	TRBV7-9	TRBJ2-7	CASSLGLATYEQYF	TGTGCCAGCAGCTTGGGACTAGCAACCTACGAGCAGTACTTC
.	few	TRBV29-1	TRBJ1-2	CSAIPQGLYGYTF	TGCAGCGCTATACCACAGGGCCTCTATGGCTACACCTTC
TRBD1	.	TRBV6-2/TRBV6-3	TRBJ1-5	CASSRLGQGNQPQHF	TGTGCCAGCAGTCGCTTGGGACAGGGTAATCAGCCCCAGCATTTT
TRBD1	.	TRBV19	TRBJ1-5	CASSIVGAGGAGSQPQHF	TGTGCCAGTAGTATAGTCGGGGCAGGGGGCGCGGGGAGTCAGCCCCAGCATTTT
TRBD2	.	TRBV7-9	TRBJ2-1	CASSFHSGSSYNEQFF	TGTGCCAGCAGCTTTCATAGCGGGAGCTCCTACAATGAGCAGTTCTTC
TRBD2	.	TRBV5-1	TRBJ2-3	CASSLGLLAGGFTDTQYF	TGCGCCAGCAGCTTGGGATTACTAGCGGGAGGATTCACAGATACGCAGTATTTT
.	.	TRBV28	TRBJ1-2	CASSPTRSGYTF	TGTGCCAGCAGTCCAACTCGTTCGGGCTACACCTTC
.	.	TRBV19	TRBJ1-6	CASTRRQASSYNSPLHF	TGTGCCAGTACCCGCCGGCAGGCGAGCTCCTATAATTCACCCCTCCACTTT
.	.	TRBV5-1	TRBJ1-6	CASSLEAGGNSPLHF	TGCGCCAGCAGCTTGGAGGCGGGTGGTAATTCACCCCTCCACTTT
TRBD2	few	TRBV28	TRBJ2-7	CASSLLPGGSSYEQYF	TGTGCCAGCAGTTTATTGCCGGGAGGGAGTTCCTACGAGCAGTACTTC
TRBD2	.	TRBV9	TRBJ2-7	CASSATSGMYEQYF	TGTGCCAGCAGCGCTACTAGCGGGATGTACGAGCAGTACTTC
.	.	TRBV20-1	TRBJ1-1	CSARLEGRAFF	TGCAGTGCTAGACTAGAGGGAAGAGCTTTCTTT
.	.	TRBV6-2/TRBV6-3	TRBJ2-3	CASSYGAVSRGDTQYF	TGTGCCAGCAGTTACGGGGCGGTTTCCCGGGGGGATACGCAGTATTTT
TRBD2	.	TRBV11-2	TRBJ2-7	CASSSPGRAGRYEQYF	TGTGCCAGCAGCTCCCCAGGACGAGCGGGAAGGTACGAGCAGTACTTC